The 13 T cell receptor beta chains listed next were all sequenced from one sample in a study of cytomegalovirus exposure and HLA in healthy donors. The PCR made use of 60 Vbeta and 13 Jbeta primers. Sequenced by immunoSEQ multiplex PCR; TCRdb stores in-frame clones only, minus some. The top ten clones hold 2.5% of a sample with about 84,000 clones, roughly 78% of them seen once. Sequencing was done on a sample of PBMCs. Receptors were obtained from a male donor in good health and CMV-seropositive.

J is TRBJ1-5 and V is TRBV14; tentatively, D is TRBD1 (5 bases). CDR3 length: 14 residues. Germline lookup yields CDR1 SGHDN and CDR2 FVKESK. Trimming pared 3 bases from V and 6 bases from J, leaving 12 bases between. The CDR3 loop is CASSQGGIGQPQHF. CDR3 coding DNA: TGTGCCAGCAGCCAGGGGGGAATAGGTCAGCCCCAGCATTTT. The whole variable domain, remainder taken from reference TRBV14 and TRBJ1-5, is EAGVTQFPSHSVIEKGQTVTLRCDPISGHDNLYWYRRVMGKEIKFLLHFVKESKQDESGMPNNRFLAERTGGTYSTLKVQPAELEDSGVYFCASSQGGIGQPQHFGDGTRLSIL.

The V and J genes are TRBV5-6 and TRBJ2-1, with a tentative D call TRBD2 (6 bases). The CDR3 is 15 amino acids. CDR1 SGHDT and CDR2 YYEEEE come from the germline V gene. Trimming cost V 4 bases and J 4 bases, with 15 bases left between them. CDR3 sequence: CASSPGLYGYNEQFF. CDR3 in DNA: TGTGCCAGCAGCCCGGGACTTTACGGTTACAATGAGCAGTTCTTC.

CDR3 DNA: TGTGCCAGCAGCATTACAGGGTCCGGGGAGCTGTTTTTT. Its protein product is CASSITGSGELFF. V usage is TRBV9 and J usage is TRBJ2-2; possible D gene TRBD1, 6 bases. This CDR3 is built from 13 residues. The V gene lost 4 bases and the J gene lost 6 bases, with 10 bases spanning the gap. Germline CDR1 and CDR2: SGDLS and YYNGEE.

This chain connects TRBV6-1 to TRBJ1-2, with TRBD1 matching 9 bases. J was trimmed by 5 bases and V by 4 bases; bases with no gene match: 5. CDR1 is MNHNS and CDR2 is SASEGT in the germline V gene. This CDR3 has 14 amino acids. The DNA for the CDR3 is TGTGCCAGCAGTGCTCGGGGACAGGGATATGGCTACACCTTC. Encoded protein: CASSARGQGYGYTF.

This chain links TRBV7-9 with TRBJ2-5; TRBD2 is a possible D gene (6 bases). The CDR3 has 14 residues. V lost 6 bases, J lost 5 bases, and 16 bases lay in between. Per germline, CDR1 SEHNR and CDR2 FQNEAQ (reference sequence). The CDR3: CASRGRGAGETQYF. Here the CDR3 DNA reads TGTGCCAGCAGGGGTCGGGGCGCGGGGGAGACCCAGTACTTC.

This clone came up once. This rearrangement joins TRBV2 to TRBJ1-3; maybe TRBD1 (6 bases). Germline loops: CDR1 SNHLY, CDR2 FYNNEI. The CDR3 is 21 residues long. Trimming shortened V by 5 bases and J by 0 bases, and 29 bases separated the two germline ends. Here the CDR3 reads CASSPGWRGLVSVGSGNTIYF. In DNA form, the CDR3 reads TGTGCCAGCAGTCCGGGGTGGCGGGGGCTTGTTTCGGTCGGCTCTGGAAACACCATATATTTT.

The table lists this clone with a count of one. The gene calls are TRBV28 and TRBJ2-7, with TRBD2 identical over 9 bases. CDR3 size: 17 residues. Trimming took 4 bases from V and 1 from J; bases not matched to a gene: 11. Germline V gives CDR1 MDHEN, CDR2 SYDVKM. The CDR3: CASSSPRGLAGSYEQYF. CDR3 DNA: TGTGCCAGCAGTTCCCCTAGGGGTCTAGCGGGATCCTACGAGCAGTACTTC. Complete variable domain (other parts from reference TRBV28 and TRBJ2-7): DVKVTQSSRYLVKRTGEKVFLECVQDMDHENMFWYRQDPGLGLRLIYFSYDVKMKEKGDIPEGYSVSREKKERFSLILESASTNQTSMYLCASSSPRGLAGSYEQYFGPGTRLTVT.

The rearrangement links TRBV18 to TRBJ1-5; 7 bases map to TRBD1. V lost 4 bases, J lost 5 bases, and 2 bases stayed unmatched. Germline values: CDR1 KGHSH, CDR2 LQKENI. This CDR3 is built from 13 residues. The DNA for the CDR3 is TGTGCCAGCTCACAGGGGGCCGATCAGCCCCAGCATTTT. Encoded protein: CASSQGADQPQHF.

This chain links TRBV10-1 with TRBJ2-2; D remains ambiguous. Looked up from germline, CDR1 is WNHNN and CDR2 is SYGVQD (reference sequence). V gave up 2 bases and J gave up 6 bases, with 4 bases separating them. This CDR3 contains 12 residues. CDR3 in DNA: TGCGCCAGCAGTGAGACAGCCGGGGAGCTGTTTTTT. It codes for CASSETAGELFF.

As DNA, the CDR3 is TGTGCCAGCAGCTTGGCCTCCACGAGCTCTGGAAACACCATATATTTT. Encoded protein: CASSLASTSSGNTIYF. V gene TRBV5-4 combines with J gene TRBJ1-3; unclear D gene. V was clipped by 0 bases and J by 0 bases, with 10 bases between them. This CDR3 comprises 16 residues. Germline values: CDR1 SGHNT, CDR2 YYREEE (reference sequence). Combining the CDR3 with reference TRBV5-4 and TRBJ1-3 gives the whole variable domain ETGVTQSPTHLIKTRGQQVTLRCSSQSGHNTVSWYQQALGQGPQFIFQYYREEENGRGNFPPRFSGLQFPNYSSELNVNALELDDSALYLCASSLASTSSGNTIYFGEGSWLTVV.

The CDR3, as DNA: TGCGCCAGCAGCCCCGGACTAGCGGCCTACGAGCAGTACTTC. This encodes CASSPGLAAYEQYF. The V call is TRBV5-1, the J call TRBJ2-7; 10 bases are shared with TRBD2. The J segment lost 2 bases and the V segment lost 4 bases, leaving 3 bases of the junction unmatched. Looked up from germline, CDR1 is SGHRS and CDR2 is YFSETQ. This CDR3 comprises 14 residues.

The J gene is TRBJ1-1, the V gene TRBV27; D gene ambiguous. The CDR3 spans 13 residues. The germline V gene has CDR1 MNHEY and CDR2 SMNVEV (reference sequence). V was cut by 2 bases and J by 3 bases, with 7 bases left in between. The CDR3 sequence is CASSLAGYTEAFF. The CDR3 bases are TGTGCCAGCAGTTTAGCGGGGTACACTGAAGCTTTCTTT.

The chain employs TRBV30 and TRBJ2-2; 12 bases match TRBD2. The CDR3 spans 15 residues. V lost 4 bases to trimming and J lost 0 bases; unmatched junction nucleotides: 0. CDR1 and CDR2 (germline): GTSNPN, SVGIG (reference sequence). In DNA form, the CDR3 reads TGTGCCTGGACTAGCGGGAGGGCGAACACCGGGGAGCTGTTTTTT. Translation gives CAWTSGRANTGELFF.